The 5 T cell receptor beta chains given below trace back to one sample, sequenced in a study of blood T cell repertoires in COVID-19. Here immunoSEQ multiplex PCR was the method, and the copy in TCRdb shows in-frame clones only, minus some. The table lists about 300,000 clones, more than 75% of them singletons, with about 4.6% in the top ten. The sample consisted of PBMCs or T cells enriched from blood (not recorded which). The receptors derive from a young man who had recovered from COVID-19.

The chain links TRBV4-1 to TRBJ2-5; tentative D call: TRBD2 (7 bases). Trimming shortened V by 0 bases and J by 4 bases, and 15 bases separated the two germline ends. CDR1 is MGHRA, CDR2 YSYEKL, per germline. The CDR3 is 16 amino acids. The CDR3 region has the DNA TGCGCCAGCAGCCAAGATAGGGGGGGGACCTCAGAGACCCAGTACTTC. Translated: CASSQDRGGTSETQYF.

This clone is a singleton in its sample. The rearrangement links TRBV28 to TRBJ2-7; the D is unclear. The CDR3 is 13 residues long. Between the trimmed V and J ends, which lost 7 bases and 0 bases, there was a span of 10 bases. Germline-derived CDR1 and CDR2 are MDHEN and SYDVKM. CDR3 sequence (DNA): TGTGCCAGCACGCCAAGGAGCTCCTACGAGCAGTACTTC. This sequence encodes CASTPRSSYEQYF.

This clone was counted once. The chain links TRBV10-3 to TRBJ2-3, with 11 bases identical to TRBD2. J was trimmed by 1 base and V by 0 bases; bases with no gene match: 3. The germline CDR1 and CDR2 sequences are ENHRY and SYGVKD. The CDR3 consists of 17 residues. In DNA form, the CDR3 reads TGTGCCATCAGTGAGTCGCTACTAGCGGGGGGCACAGATACGCAGTATTTT. This translates into CAISESLLAGGTDTQYF.

CDR3 in amino acids: CASSTRDRGLYEQYF. CDR3 coding DNA: TGTGCCAGTAGTACCCGGGACAGAGGGTTGTACGAGCAGTACTTC. V and J are TRBV19 and TRBJ2-7, with 7 bases that match TRBD1. There are 15 residues in the CDR3. Per the germline V gene, CDR1 is LNHDA and CDR2 is SQIVND (reference sequence). The V segment lost 4 bases and the J segment 4 bases; nucleotides outside the gene matches: 10.

This clone was seen only a few times. This chain uses TRBV13 with TRBJ1-2; no firm D call. V gave up 0 bases and J gave up 8 bases, with 13 bases separating them. CDR3 length: 14 residues. From germline, CDR1 is PRHDT and CDR2 FYEKMQ (reference sequence). The CDR3 loop is CASSLGTGRYGYTF. In nucleotides, the CDR3 is TGTGCCAGCAGCTTAGGGACGGGAAGGTACGGCTACACCTTC.